These 10 T cell receptor delta chains were sequenced from one sample in a study of γδ T cells in repeated Plasmodium falciparum infection. Flow sorting of PBMC yielded separate Vgamma9/Vdelta2+ and Vdelta2-negative gammadelta T cell populations for bulk repertoire analysis. TCRdb re-called clones from the multiplex PCR reads via CATT. The sample records 85,000 to 90,000 delta-chain clones, roughly 1.4% being singletons. The sequenced sample was gamma-delta T cells from blood. The source is a pool of human donors (malaria-infected and uninfected, not separated).

This clone showed up just a few times. TCRdb shows a much larger clone's protein in place of this DNA's translation, and the two differ at residue 7, likely through a read error; the protein shown is translated from the DNA. The rearrangement joins TRDV2 to TRDJ1, with 11 bases matching TRDD3. The CDR3 loop spans 20 amino acids. The V gene end was trimmed by 0 bases and the J gene end by 2 bases; junction bases not matched to a gene: 16. Per germline, CDR1 GEAIGNYY and CDR2 EKD. CDR3 loop: CACDTVHSQTGGYRTDKLIF. The CDR3 DNA follows: TGTGCCTGTGACACCGTACACTCTCAAACTGGGGGATATCGAACCGATAAACTCATCTTT.

Ten or more counts support this clone. Given a much more abundant clone one base away, this may be a read error. Other DNA sequences from this sample encode an identical CDR3 as well. The CDR3 nucleotides read TGTGCTCTTGGAAACGGGATCCCTACTGGGGGATACGAGTGGTTCCGCACCGATAAACTCATCTTC. It specifies CALGNGIPTGGYEWFRTDKLIF. The chain is built from TRDV1 and TRDJ1, with 13 bases that match TRDD3. CDR1 is TSWWSYY, CDR2 QGS, per germline. CDR3 length: 22 residues.

Relative to its sample, this clone is medium-sized. The CDR3 is CACDTVGDTAQLFF. CDR3 nucleotides: TGTGCCTGTGACACCGTGGGGGATACAGCACAACTCTTCTTT. This chain joins TRDV2 and TRDJ2, with TRDD3 matching 8 bases. CDR1 is GEAIGNYY, CDR2 EKD, per germline. This CDR3 comprises 14 residues. Trimming at V came to 0 bases and at J to 5 bases, leaving 1 base not matched to a gene.

Remarks on this clone: This is likely an artifact of a read error, given a far larger clone one base away. In the same sample, other DNA sequences code for this CDR3. This sequence joins TRDV2 and TRDJ1; D may be TRDD3 (5 bases). TCRdb is silent on the J gene; assignment here came from matching the DNA to germline. Germline CDR1 and CDR2: GEAIGNYY and EKD. There are 16 residues in the CDR3. The CDR3 here is CACDTRGGDNTDKLIF. The CDR3 DNA follows: TGCGCCTGTGACACCCGTGGTGGGGACAACACCGATAAACTCATCTTT.

About this clone itself: The protein TCRdb gives is from a much larger clone and does not agree with this DNA's translation at residue 10, likely a read error; the protein shown here comes from the DNA. The V call is TRDV1, the J call TRDJ1; D is unresolved. Matching the DNA to germline supplied the J gene, which TCRdb does not give. The germline V and J ends were trimmed by 0 bases and 0 bases, with 35 bases remaining between them. The CDR3 runs to 24 residues. Per germline, CDR1 TSWWSYY and CDR2 QGS. CDR3 sequence: CALGELNLSHLLHYPPSYTDKLIF. The CDR3 DNA follows: TGTGCTCTTGGGGAACTCAATCTTTCCCACTTACTCCATTACCCCCCCTCGTACACCGATAAACTCATCTTT.

As concerns this clone: The mismatch at residue 6 between this DNA's translation and the TCRdb protein of a much larger clone likely reflects a read error; the protein shown is translated from the DNA. The CDR3 loop reads CACDTLEEDTDKLIF. The CDR3 coding sequence is TGTGCCTGTGACACCTTAGAAGAGGATACCGATAAACTCATCTTT. The chain couples TRDV2 to TRDJ1; no clear D. Germline matching of the DNA provided the J gene here, since TCRdb leaves it blank. CDR1 and CDR2 (germline): GEAIGNYY, EKD. V was clipped by 0 bases and J by 2 bases, with 12 bases between them. The CDR3 length is 15 residues.

Remarks on this clone: This may stem from a read error, because a much larger clone lies one nucleotide away. This specimen includes other DNA sequences encoding the same CDR3. This sequence joins TRDV3 and TRDJ1; TRDD3 might be the D (6 bases). Trimming pared 5 bases from V and 5 bases from J, leaving 27 bases between. This CDR3 spans 16 amino acids. Germline V lookup: CDR1 TVYSNPD, CDR2 GDNSRS (reference sequence). In DNA, the CDR3 is TGTGCCGTTTTTGGACTTCGGGGGGACACTCTTGATAAACTCATCTTT. Protein product: CAVFGLRGDTLDKLIF.

This clone appeared a few times. The protein in TCRdb stems from a much larger clone and differs at residue 10 from this DNA's translation, likely a read error; here the protein is translated from the DNA. V usage is TRDV2 and J usage is TRDJ1, with 8 bases matching TRDD3. The J segment lost 1 base and the V segment lost 0 bases, leaving 6 bases of the junction unmatched. CDR1 is GEAIGNYY, CDR2 EKD, per germline. The CDR3 spans 16 residues. The CDR3 DNA is TGTGCCTGTGACACCGGCCTGGGGGACCGCACCGATAAACTCATCTTT. Protein: CACDTGLGDRTDKLIF.

This clone was observed a handful of times. TCRdb attributes to this sequence the protein of a much larger clone, which differs from the DNA translation at residue 8; a read error is likely, and the protein displayed is translated from the DNA. This chain connects TRDV2 to TRDJ1; 8 bases agree with TRDD3. The CDR3 contains 19 residues. Looked up from germline, CDR1 is GEAIGNYY and CDR2 is EKD. V gave up 2 bases and J gave up 0 bases; unmatched junction bases: 16. The CDR3 bases are TGTGCCTGTGACATTGTCCTTTCTACCGGGGATACCCACACCGATAAACTCATCTTT. Translated, it gives CACDIVLSTGDTHTDKLIF.

This clone has more than one count but fewer than ten. TCRdb has a much larger clone's protein, which differs at residue 12 from the translation of this DNA, likely because of a read error; what is shown is the protein translated from the DNA. The chain combines TRDV1 with TRDJ1; D uncertain. The CDR3 loop spans 20 amino acids. The ends were cut back, 1 base at V and 1 base at J, with 25 bases in the middle. Germline V gives CDR1 TSWWSYY, CDR2 QGS. The CDR3 reads CALGEPPVPVREIGTDKLIF. Written as DNA, the CDR3 is TGTGCTCTTGGGGAACCCCCTGTCCCGGTTCGGGAGATTGGCACCGATAAACTCATCTTT.